This T cell receptor beta chain was observed in a study of blood T cell repertoires in COVID-19. Across 20 to 25 US areas, participants ranged in age from 18 to 89 years. CDR3 length equals 13 residues. Germline lookup yields CDR1 LNHDA and CDR2 SQIVND (reference sequence). The trim removed 5 bases at V and 7 bases at J, leaving 5 bases unmatched. Under the authors' procedure: Quantification of nucleated cells was approximated via reference gene primer amplification. Clones were read by immunoSEQ multiplex PCR, and TCRdb kept only the in-frame ones, dropping some. That table furnishes V, J and clone size, whereas the DNA furnished D and trimming. The table includes approximately 230,000 clones, 82% detected once.

The specimen was PBMCs or T cells enriched from blood (not recorded which). The chain recombines TRBV19 with TRBJ1-2; 9 positions match TRBD1. This receptor was taken from a man aged 40-49 years who had recovered from COVID-19. The CDR3, as DNA: TGTGCCAGTAGTCGAAGGGACAGGGCTGGCTACACCTTC. Translation gives CASSRRDRAGYTF.